These T cell receptor beta chains were read from a single sample in a study of blood T cell repertoires in COVID-19. Clones were read by immunoSEQ multiplex PCR, and TCRdb kept only the in-frame ones, dropping some. The table shows 150,000 or so clones, with around 74% occurring only once. The sequenced material came from peripheral blood. The receptors here all came from a woman older than 75 with acute or convalescent COVID-19. CDR3s include the opening cysteine and the closing phenylalanine or tryptophan. D genes are given only for firm matches. Not all rows give a size; the values are once, few, many and, for expanded clones, a class.

v_gene	d_gene	abundance	j_gene	CDR3nt	CDR3aa
TRBV5-6	-	once	TRBJ1-3	TGTGCCAGCTTCTTTGACTTAGACAGACGAAACACCATATATTTT	CASFFDLDRRNTIYF
TRBV28	-	-	TRBJ1-3	TGTGCCAGCAGCCCTACAGGCTCTGGAAACACCATATATTTT	CASSPTGSGNTIYF
TRBV6-2/TRBV6-3	TRBD2	-	TRBJ2-2	TGTGCCAGCAGTCTAGCGGGAGGACTCACCGGGGAGCTGTTTTTT	CASSLAGGLTGELFF
TRBV7-6	TRBD1	-	TRBJ2-1	TGTGCCAGCAGCTCGCCCGGACAGGGATTGGGCAATGAGCAGTTCTTC	CASSSPGQGLGNEQFF
TRBV28	-	-	TRBJ2-6	TGTGCCAGCAGTAGCGAGGGTGATGGGGCCAACGTCCTGACTTTC	CASSSEGDGANVLTF
TRBV19	-	once	TRBJ1-5	TGTGCCAGTACCCTTGGGAAGGGGATTCAGCCCCAGCATTTT	CASTLGKGIQPQHF
TRBV5-4	-	-	TRBJ2-5	TGTGCCAGCAGCTCTACGGAGGGACTGGAGACCCAGTACTTC	CASSSTEGLETQYF
TRBV6-2/TRBV6-3	-	-	TRBJ2-5	TGTGCCAGCAGTTATTTCAGAGAAGAGGCCCAGTACTTC	CASSYFREEAQYF
TRBV29-1	-	-	TRBJ2-7	TGCAGCGTTGTGGGTCAGGGTTACGAGCAGTACTTC	CSVVGQGYEQYF
TRBV6-6	TRBD2	many	TRBJ2-1	TGTGCCAGCCTTTCTAGCGGTTACAATGAGCAGTTCTTC	CASLSSGYNEQFF
TRBV24-1	-	-	TRBJ2-7	TGTGCCACCAGTGATCCCGGTAGCGGTTCAACCTACGAGCAGTACTTC	CATSDPGSGSTYEQYF
TRBV6-5	TRBD1	-	TRBJ2-7	TGTGCCAGCAGTTTAAACAGGGGGGTCTACGAGCAGTACTTC	CASSLNRGVYEQYF